This T cell receptor (beta chain) was profiled in a study of metastatic and nonmetastatic thyroid tumors. This clone was seen at least ten times. All patients were untreated before thyroid surgery. Losses at the gene ends were 6 bases for V and 3 bases for J; bases not matched to a gene: 10. Germline-derived CDR1 and CDR2 are MRHNA and SNTAGT. This CDR3 comprises 16 residues. TCRdb re-called the PCR reads with MiXCR. In the table there are some 15,000 clones, roughly 25% of which are singletons. The sample taken for sequencing was tumor tissue. J is TRBJ2-3 and V is TRBV6-4, with 9 bases matching TRBD2. The TCR sequence derives from a female donor with papillary thyroid cancer or a benign thyroid nodule (not recorded which). Some clones in this sample may be carry-over from other donors' samples. The CDR3 here is CASSLQSGRKTDTQYF. In DNA form, the CDR3 reads TGTGCCAGCAGCTTACAGAGCGGGAGGAAAACAGATACGCAGTATTTT.